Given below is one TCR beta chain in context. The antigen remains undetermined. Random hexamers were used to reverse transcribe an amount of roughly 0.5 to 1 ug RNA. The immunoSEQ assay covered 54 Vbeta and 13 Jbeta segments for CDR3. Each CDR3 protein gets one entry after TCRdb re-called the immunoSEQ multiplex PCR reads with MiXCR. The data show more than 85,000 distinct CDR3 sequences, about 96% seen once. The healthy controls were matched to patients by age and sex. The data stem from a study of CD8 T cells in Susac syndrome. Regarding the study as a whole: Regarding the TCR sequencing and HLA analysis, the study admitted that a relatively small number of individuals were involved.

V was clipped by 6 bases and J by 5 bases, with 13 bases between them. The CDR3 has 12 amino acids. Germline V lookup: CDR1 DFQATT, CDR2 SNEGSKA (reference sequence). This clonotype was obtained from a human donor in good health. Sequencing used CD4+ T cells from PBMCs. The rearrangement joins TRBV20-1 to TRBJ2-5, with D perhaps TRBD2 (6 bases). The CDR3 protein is CSAKGRGETQYF. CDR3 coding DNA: TGCAGTGCGAAGGGGCGGGGTGAGACCCAGTACTTC.